This T cell receptor beta chain was retrieved from a study of OX40 agonist ivuxolimab in advanced cancers. Overall study: Six ivuxolimab dose levels, 0.01 to 10 mg/kg, were given intravenously every 2 weeks. Three patients showed partial responses: one hepatocellular carcinoma and two cutaneous melanoma cases.

Whole-study findings and limits: At 0.1 to 3.0 mg/kg and by week 6, clonal expansion occurred in CD4+ and CD8+ blood T cells. Specificity for antigen went undetermined in the expanded peripheral T cells.

This CDR3 comprises 14 residues. Trimming took 0 bases from V and 9 from J; bases not matched to a gene: 5. In germline, CDR1 is SGHVS, CDR2 FNYEAQ. As to this clone: The antigen remains unidentified.

Generated by immunoSEQ multiplex PCR, the TCRdb table keeps only in-frame clones and is missing some. The sample holds about 27,000 clones, 75% to 90% seen once. The V gene is TRBV7-6, the J gene TRBJ2-1; TRBD2 aligns across 7 bases. The sequences come from CD4+ or CD8+ T cells sorted from blood, collected in a trial of the OX40 agonist ivuxolimab. The TCR originated in an adult with an advanced solid tumor such as melanoma, head and neck, liver or kidney cancer. The CDR3 DNA reads as TGTGCCAGCAGCTTAGCAGGGGAGGGTGGTGAGCAGTTCTTC. Translating gives CASSLAGEGGEQFF. Drawing the rest from reference TRBV7-6 and TRBJ2-1, the complete variable domain is GAGVSQSPRYKVTKRGQDVALRCDPISGHVSLYWYRQALGQGPEFLTYFNYEAQQDKSGLPNDRFSAERPEGSISTLTIQRTEQRDSAMYRCASSLAGEGGEQFFGPGTRLTVL.